This paragraph covers one TCR beta chain sequence. Which antigen it targets is not known. Base qualities were left out, and no much larger clone turns up one base away. The data belong to a study of blood T cell repertoires in COVID-19 (dated by TCRdb to the early 2020s). In the study overall: Samples covering the acute and convalescent phases of COVID-19 were provided by collaborators in the United States, Italy and Spain. Samples were obtained from the ongoing ImmuneRACE study (first 160 participants) and from 1,254 subjects provided by 6 global collaborators. The prospective study material was composed of cDNA or gDNA derived from T cells, B-cell-depleted T cells, or PBMCs. The repertoires were made available in a free public database intended to serve as a resource for research on the immune response to SARS-CoV-2. Where available, HLA class I and class II types were obtained from metadata supplied by the sample provider rather than from assay-based typing. The dataset comprised deeply sampled blood TCRbeta repertoires from subjects exposed to, actively infected with, or recovered from COVID-19. The sample metadata nearly always contained a de-identified subject ID, COVID-19 status, age in years and sex. Findings and caveats that apply to the study as a whole: Clinical and demographic metadata were provided uncurated, with the amount varying by source and participant.

The immunoSEQ Assay, a bias-controlled multiplex PCR, was used to amplify TCRbeta CDR3 regions from genomic DNA. For the original study's pipeline: The number of nucleated cells in each sample was estimated from the amplification of reference gene primers within the assay. To quantify the absolute abundance of each unique TCRbeta CDR3 rearrangement, sequence reads were collapsed and filtered. Productive Simpson clonality was computed per sample as the square root of Simpson's diversity index over productive rearrangements. TCRdb's version of the immuneACCESS table is confined to in-frame rearrangements and falls short of the full clone set. An unresolved V gene accounts for under half of the shortfall where checked; the remainder is of unknown origin. V and J calls and clone size are copied from that table; D and trimming were computed from the DNA. The sample yields around 43,000 clones; 80% to 90% were counted once. Clones ranked in the top ten supply more than 5% of the sample.

The collaborating institutions used their own protocols to collect whole blood in K2EDTA tubes. For TCRbeta analysis, collaborators shipped samples in one of three forms: frozen whole blood, isolated PBMCs, or DNA extracted from either of those sample types. The CDR3, cysteine through phenylalanine, is 13 amino acids long. Only CDR3 DNA remains: 39 bases, in frame from the first base. Relative to germline, V is 3 bases shorter and J is 8 bases shorter, with 10 bases between their ends. CDR1 and CDR2 are drawn from the germline V gene: SGHVS, FNYEAQ. Sequencing input: peripheral blood. In this chain, TRBV7-6 is recombined with TRBJ1-4; too little of a D gene remains to name it. The source of this sequence is a human donor in a cohort sampled during active COVID-19. CDR3 reads: CASSLYGWEKLFF. The DNA is TGTGCCAGCAGCTTGTACGGGTGGGAAAAACTGTTTTTT.